These 21 T cell receptor beta chains originate from one sample sequenced in a study of cytomegalovirus exposure and HLA in healthy donors. In the PCR, 60 Vbeta and 13 Jbeta primers were used. Using immunoSEQ multiplex PCR, the repertoire was profiled, and TCRdb retains in-frame clones only, with some absent. Of 75,000 to 95,000 clones listed, about three quarters were seen once; the top ten hold about 4.4%. Sample: PBMCs. The receptor source for this set is a male donor in good health and CMV-seropositive.

This clone was observed once. The gene calls are TRBV30 and TRBJ2-1; a possible D gene is TRBD2 (5 bases). The CDR3 is made up of 14 amino acids. Germline CDR1 and CDR2: GTSNPN and SVGIG (reference sequence). Trimming stripped 4 bases from V and 8 bases from J, with 18 bases between. CDR3 sequence reads: CAWNPRRGKDEQFF. CDR3 DNA sequence: TGTGCCTGGAATCCTAGAAGAGGGAAGGATGAGCAGTTCTTC.

The rearrangement links TRBV6-1 to TRBJ1-5, with 7 bases identical to TRBD1. CDR3 length: 13 amino acids. V trimming: 5 bases; J trimming: 5 bases; junction bases outside the gene matches: 3. Germline V CDR1 and CDR2: MNHNS, SASEGT. DNA of the CDR3: TGTGCCAGCAGTCGACAGGGCGATCAGCCCCAGCATTTT. It is translated as CASSRQGDQPQHF.

The genes are TRBV5-1 and TRBJ2-1, with TRBD2 identical over 12 bases. The CDR3 sequence is 16 residues long. The junction had 5 bases not matched to a gene; V was cut back by 0 bases and J by 7 bases. The germline V gene encodes CDR1 SGHRS and CDR2 YFSETQ. The CDR3 sequence is CASSLVTSGGMNEQFF. CDR3 coding DNA: TGCGCCAGCAGCTTGGTGACTAGCGGGGGTATGAATGAGCAGTTCTTC.

V gene TRBV19 combines with J gene TRBJ1-3, with D hard to call. Germline V CDR1 and CDR2: LNHDA, SQIVND (reference sequence). The CDR3 is 19 amino acids. Trimming took off 3 bases at V and 0 bases at J, with 21 bases between the two ends. CDR3 in amino acids: CASSMLHGRSYFSGNTIYF. The CDR3 DNA sequence: TGTGCCAGTAGTATGCTCCACGGCCGGAGTTATTTCTCTGGAAACACCATATATTTT.

This clone was seen only a few times. CDR3 loop: CASSLNKRQNNEQFF. CDR3 DNA sequence: TGTGCCAGCAGCTTAAATAAGAGACAGAACAATGAGCAGTTCTTC. The rearrangement links TRBV7-2 to TRBJ2-1; D might be TRBD1 (5 bases). The germline gives CDR1 SGHTA, CDR2 FQGNSA. The CDR3 is 15 residues long. The germline V and J ends were trimmed by 2 bases and 5 bases, with 13 bases remaining between them.

The chain has TRBV27 and TRBJ1-1; TRBD1 is a possible D gene (5 bases). This CDR3 spans 14 amino acids. In germline, CDR1 is MNHEY, CDR2 SMNVEV (reference sequence). With 4 bases removed from V and 0 bases from J, the gap between germline ends came to 9 bases. The CDR3 DNA is TGTGCCAGCAGTTCGGACATTATGAACACTGAAGCTTTCTTT. It specifies CASSSDIMNTEAFF.

The genes are TRBV2 and TRBJ1-2, with D perhaps matching TRBD1 (6 bases). The CDR3 sequence is 13 residues long. V was shortened by 4 bases and J by 2 bases, with 8 bases between the two germline ends. Germline CDR1 reads SNHLY; CDR2 reads FYNNEI. The CDR3 spells CASSADRNYGYTF. CDR3 sequence (DNA): TGTGCCAGCAGTGCCGACAGGAACTATGGCTACACCTTC. The full variable domain, its missing parts supplied by reference TRBV2 and TRBJ1-2, is EPEVTQTPSHQVTQMGQEVILRCVPISNHLYFYWYRQILGQKVEFLVSFYNNEISEKSEIFDDQFSVERPDGSNFTLKIRSTKLEDSAMYFCASSADRNYGYTFGSGTRLTVV.

The chain has TRBV5-6 and TRBJ1-3; unclear D gene. In germline, CDR1 is SGHDT, CDR2 YYEEEE. There are 14 residues in the CDR3. Trimming shortened V by 7 bases and J by 0 bases, and 11 bases separated the two germline ends. CDR3 sequence reads: CASGQESSGNTIYF. CDR3 in DNA: TGTGCCAGCGGGCAGGAATCCTCTGGAAACACCATATATTTT.

This clone has more than one count but fewer than ten. This chain connects TRBV7-2 to TRBJ2-7; D is perhaps TRBD1 (5 bases). V was pared by 3 bases and J by 3 bases, with 6 bases between. Germline V gene data show CDR1 as SGHTA and CDR2 as FQGNSA. The CDR3 length is 12 residues. The CDR3 here is CASSLDIYEQYF. The CDR3 DNA reads TGTGCCAGCAGCTTGGACATCTACGAGCAGTACTTC.

This chain connects TRBV6-4 to TRBJ1-5; a weak D match, TRBD1 (5 bases). V was pared by 3 bases and J by 6 bases, with 15 bases between. Germline V CDR1 and CDR2: MRHNA, SNTAGT. This CDR3 region has 15 residues. CDR3 protein: CASSDPPAGPQPQHF. The DNA for the CDR3 is TGTGCCAGCAGTGATCCCCCGGCAGGGCCTCAGCCCCAGCATTTT.

The rearrangement links TRBV19 to TRBJ2-1; D might be TRBD1 (5 bases). The CDR3 extends over 17 amino acids. In germline, CDR1 is LNHDA, CDR2 SQIVND (reference sequence). Trimming removed 5 bases from V and 7 bases from J, with 24 bases in between. The CDR3: CASSSPRLGLVGNEQFF. Here the CDR3 DNA reads TGTGCCAGTAGTTCACCTAGACTGGGGCTAGTGGGGAATGAGCAGTTCTTC.

This clone was counted between two and nine times. The chain is built from TRBV7-9 and TRBJ1-1; D is possibly TRBD1 (6 bases). The germline gives CDR1 SEHNR, CDR2 FQNEAQ (reference sequence). This CDR3 region has 14 residues. The V end lost 2 bases, the J end lost 4 bases, and 11 bases lay between the germline ends. CDR3: CASSLRTEGTEAFF. CDR3 DNA: TGTGCCAGCAGCTTAAGGACAGAGGGCACTGAAGCTTTCTTT. The full variable domain, in which reference TRBV7-9 and TRBJ1-1 provide the parts outside the CDR3, is DTGVSQNPRHKITKRGQNVTFRCDPISEHNRLYWYRQTLGQGPEFLTYFQNEAQLEKSRLLSDRFSAERPKGSFSTLEIQRTEQGDSAMYLCASSLRTEGTEAFFGQGTRLTVV.

The rearrangement joins TRBV29-1 to TRBJ1-4; TRBD1 agrees at 8 bases. J gave up 2 bases and V 5 bases, and 4 bases lay outside the gene matches. CDR1 is SQVTM and CDR2 is ANQGSEA in the germline V gene. The CDR3 covers 14 residues. The CDR3 DNA is TGCAGCGTTCAACAGGGGGGCACTAATGAAAAACTGTTTTTT. Its translation is CSVQQGGTNEKLFF.

The chain links TRBV11-3 to TRBJ2-7; 8 nucleotides match TRBD1. The germline CDR1 and CDR2 sequences are SGHNT and YENEEA. The CDR3 totals 14 residues. J gave up 0 bases and V 3 bases, and 1 base lay outside the gene matches. CDR3 sequence: CASSFGTGSYEQYF. In nucleotides, the CDR3 is TGTGCCAGCAGCTTCGGGACAGGCTCCTACGAGCAGTACTTC.

This clone was counted a few times. The chain combines TRBV4-2 with TRBJ2-1; TRBD2 might be the D (7 bases). This CDR3 contains 16 residues. CDR1 is LGHNA and CDR2 is YNFKEQ in the germline V gene. V was clipped by 1 base and J by 4 bases, with 14 bases between them. CDR3 nucleotides: TGTGCCAGCAGCCAAGGGGAGGGGGGGCCTTACAATGAGCAGTTCTTC. It yields the protein CASSQGEGGPYNEQFF.

V gene TRBV5-1 combines with J gene TRBJ1-2; no firm D call. This CDR3 is built from 15 residues. The V gene lost 0 bases and the J gene lost 0 bases, with 9 bases spanning the gap. CDR1 and CDR2 (germline): SGHRS, YFSETQ. CDR3: CASSLDTLSNYGYTF. The CDR3 nucleotides are TGCGCCAGCAGCTTGGATACACTATCTAACTATGGCTACACCTTC.

The rearrangement links TRBV9 to TRBJ2-7; D is perhaps TRBD1 (6 bases). The germline gives CDR1 SGDLS, CDR2 YYNGEE. With 3 bases removed from V and 0 bases from J, the gap between germline ends came to 13 bases. This CDR3 is built from 15 residues. The CDR3 protein is CASSAGTQSSYEQYF. Here the CDR3 DNA reads TGTGCCAGCAGCGCCGGGACACAGAGCTCCTACGAGCAGTACTTC.

J is TRBJ1-2 and V is TRBV4-1, with D perhaps matching TRBD1 (5 bases). Trimming took 1 base from V and 6 from J, leaving 15 bases between them. This CDR3 is built from 15 residues. Germline V gives CDR1 MGHRA, CDR2 YSYEKL. CDR3 amino acids: CASSQGIAGRNGYTF. CDR3 bases: TGCGCCAGCAGCCAAGGAATAGCAGGGCGGAATGGCTACACCTTC.

The chain has TRBV5-4 and TRBJ1-3; 7 bases are a match to TRBD1. Germline V gene sequence: CDR1 SGHNT, CDR2 YYREEE (reference sequence). J was trimmed by 0 bases and V by 2 bases; bases with no gene match: 8. The CDR3 covers 17 residues. The CDR3 protein is CASSFGTAFRSGNTIYF. As DNA, the CDR3 is TGTGCCAGCAGCTTTGGGACAGCCTTTCGCTCTGGAAACACCATATATTTT.

V and J are TRBV28 and TRBJ1-2, with a tentative D call TRBD1 (5 bases). Trimming left V 3 bases short and J 5 bases short, with 10 bases between. Per germline, CDR1 MDHEN and CDR2 SYDVKM. The CDR3 is 13 amino acids. CDR3 sequence: CASSLGLGYGYTF. CDR3 nucleotides: TGTGCCAGCAGTTTGGGACTGGGGTATGGCTACACCTTC.

The rearrangement joins TRBV27 to TRBJ1-1; possibly TRBD1 for D (6 bases). V was pared by 6 bases and J by 5 bases, with 13 bases between. Germline CDR1 and CDR2: MNHEY and SMNVEV (reference sequence). CDR3 length equals 13 residues. DNA for the CDR3: TGTGCCAGCAGGGGGACACTGAGGACTGAAGCTTTCTTT. Translated, it gives CASRGTLRTEAFF.